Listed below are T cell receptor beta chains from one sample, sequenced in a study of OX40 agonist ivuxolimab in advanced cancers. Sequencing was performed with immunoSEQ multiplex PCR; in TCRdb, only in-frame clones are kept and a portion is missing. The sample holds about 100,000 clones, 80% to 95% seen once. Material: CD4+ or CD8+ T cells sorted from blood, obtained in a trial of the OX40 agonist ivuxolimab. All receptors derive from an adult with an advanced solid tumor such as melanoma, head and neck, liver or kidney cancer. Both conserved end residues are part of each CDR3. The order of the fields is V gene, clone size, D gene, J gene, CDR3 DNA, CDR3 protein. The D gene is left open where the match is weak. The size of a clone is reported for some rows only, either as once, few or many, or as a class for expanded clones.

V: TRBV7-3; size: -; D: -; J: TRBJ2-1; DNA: TGTGCCAGCAGCCCTAAAGGCGGACTGGGGGAGAGGAATGAGCAGTTCTTC; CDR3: CASSPKGGLGERNEQFF
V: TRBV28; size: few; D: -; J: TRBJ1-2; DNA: TGTGCCAGCATCGTACAGTTAGGGTTCTCCGGGTACACCTTC; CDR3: CASIVQLGFSGYTF
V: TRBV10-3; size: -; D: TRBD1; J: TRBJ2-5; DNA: TGTGCCATCAGTAGAACGGGACAGGGGAAGGGGACCCAGTACTTC; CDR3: CAISRTGQGKGTQYF
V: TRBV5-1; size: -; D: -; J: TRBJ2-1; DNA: TGCGCCAGCAGCTTGGCCTCGGGAGTCGGTCCCAATGAGCAGTTCTTC; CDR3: CASSLASGVGPNEQFF
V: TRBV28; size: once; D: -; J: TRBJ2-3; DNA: TGTGCCAGCATCCCCCCCGGCACAGATACGCAGTATTTT; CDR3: CASIPPGTDTQYF
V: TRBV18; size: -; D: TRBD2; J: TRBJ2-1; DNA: TGTGCCAGCTCACCACCAGCTCCTAGCGGGAAGAATGAGCAGTTCTTC; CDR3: CASSPPAPSGKNEQFF
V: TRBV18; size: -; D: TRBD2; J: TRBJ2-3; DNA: TGTGCCAGCTCACTCTCTAGCGGGAGCGATACGCAGTATTTT; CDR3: CASSLSSGSDTQYF
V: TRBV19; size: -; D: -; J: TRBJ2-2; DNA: TGTGCCAGTAGTATGAAAGGGGGTCAGAACACCGGGGAGCTGTTTTTT; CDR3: CASSMKGGQNTGELFF
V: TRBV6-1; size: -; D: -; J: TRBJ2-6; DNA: TGTGCCAGCAGTGAGCGCCCAGCAGGACCTGGGGCCAACGTCCTGACTTTC; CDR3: CASSERPAGPGANVLTF
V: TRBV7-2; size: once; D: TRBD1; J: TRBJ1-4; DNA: TGTGCCAGCAGCGGAACAGGGGTCACTAATGAAAAACTGTTTTTT; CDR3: CASSGTGVTNEKLFF
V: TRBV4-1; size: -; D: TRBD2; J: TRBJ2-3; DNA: TGCGCCAGCAGCCAACCCCGGGGCGGGAGGGCAGATACGCAGTATTTT; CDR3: CASSQPRGGRADTQYF
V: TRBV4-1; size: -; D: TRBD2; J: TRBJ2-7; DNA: TGCGCCAGCAGCCAAGCACTAGCGGGAGGGATCGAGCAGTACTTC; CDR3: CASSQALAGGIEQYF
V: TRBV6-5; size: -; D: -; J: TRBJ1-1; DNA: TGTGCCAGCAGTTACGATTGGGGTCCGAACACTGAAGCTTTCTTT; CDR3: CASSYDWGPNTEAFF
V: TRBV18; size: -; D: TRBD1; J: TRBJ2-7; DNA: TGTGCCAGCTCACTCCAGGGGGCGGATTACGAGCAGTACTTC; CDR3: CASSLQGADYEQYF
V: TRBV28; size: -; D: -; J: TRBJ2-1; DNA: TGTGCCAGCAAGAAAGCGGGTCTATACAATGAGCAGTTCTTC; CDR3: CASKKAGLYNEQFF
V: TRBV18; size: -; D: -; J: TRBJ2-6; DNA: TGTGCCAGCTCACCAGTCATCGACACCGCCTGGGATGGGGCCAACGTCCTGACTTTC; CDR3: CASSPVIDTAWDGANVLTF
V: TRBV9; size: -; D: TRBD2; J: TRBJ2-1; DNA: TGTGCCAGCAGGGGGGGACTAGCAGGCTACAATGAGCAGTTCTTC; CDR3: CASRGGLAGYNEQFF
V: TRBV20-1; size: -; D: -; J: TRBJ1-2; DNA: TGCAGTGCCTCCCGGGGGAATGGCTACACCTTC; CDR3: CSASRGNGYTF
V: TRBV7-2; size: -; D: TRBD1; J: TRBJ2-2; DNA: TGTGCCAGCACCTTAAAAAGGACAGGGAACACCGGGGAGCTGTTTTTT; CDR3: CASTLKRTGNTGELFF
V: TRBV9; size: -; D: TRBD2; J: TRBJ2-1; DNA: TGTGCCAGCAGCACCCGCAACCAAGCGGGAATTCCCTACAATGAGCAGTTCTTC; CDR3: CASSTRNQAGIPYNEQFF
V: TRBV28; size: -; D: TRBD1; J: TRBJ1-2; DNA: TGTGCCAGCAGTATCCCACAGGGGAGAGGTGGCTACACCTTC; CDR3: CASSIPQGRGGYTF
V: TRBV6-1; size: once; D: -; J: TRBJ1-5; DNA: TGTGCCAGCAGTGAAGTCCCATTCGGGAGCAATCAGCCCCAGCATTTT; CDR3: CASSEVPFGSNQPQHF
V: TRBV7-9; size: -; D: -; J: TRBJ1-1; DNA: TGTGCCAGCAGCACGAGGGGGGCGCTGGGCACTGAAGCTTTCTTT; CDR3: CASSTRGALGTEAFF
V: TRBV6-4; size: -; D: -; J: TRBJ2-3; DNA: TGTGCCAGCAGTGACTCGATTGGGCGCGGATATACGCAGTATTTT; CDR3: CASSDSIGRGYTQYF
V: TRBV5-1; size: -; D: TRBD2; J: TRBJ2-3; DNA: TGCGCCAGCAGCTTAAGGACTAGCCCTAGCACAGATACGCAGTATTTT; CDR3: CASSLRTSPSTDTQYF
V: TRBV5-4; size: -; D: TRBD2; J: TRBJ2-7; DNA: TGTGCCAGCAGCTCAGGGACTAGCGGCTCCTACGAGCAGTACTTC; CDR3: CASSSGTSGSYEQYF
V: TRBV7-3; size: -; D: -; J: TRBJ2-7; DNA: TGTGCCAGCAGCTTATCAGGGCCCTACGAGCAGTACTTC; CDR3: CASSLSGPYEQYF
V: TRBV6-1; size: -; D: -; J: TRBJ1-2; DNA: TGTGCCAGCAGTGAACACAGGGACTATGGCTACACCTTC; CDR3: CASSEHRDYGYTF
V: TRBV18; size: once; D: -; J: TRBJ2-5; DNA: TGTGCCAGCTCACCAGTGCAAAAAGGGACCCAGTACTTC; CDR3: CASSPVQKGTQYF
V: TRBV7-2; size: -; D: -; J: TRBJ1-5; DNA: TGTGCCAGCAGCCATGGAGATACCGTGAATCAGCCCCAGCATTTT; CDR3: CASSHGDTVNQPQHF
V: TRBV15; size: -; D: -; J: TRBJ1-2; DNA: TGTGCCACCAGCAGAGGCCAGGGGTACGGCTACACCTTC; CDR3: CATSRGQGYGYTF
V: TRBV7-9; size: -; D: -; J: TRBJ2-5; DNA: TGTGCCAGCAGCCCCCATCCGAGGGAGTACCAAGAGACCCAGTACTTC; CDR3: CASSPHPREYQETQYF
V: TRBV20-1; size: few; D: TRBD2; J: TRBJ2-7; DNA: TGCAGTGCTAGGGGCGGGAGTGAGCAGTACTTC; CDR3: CSARGGSEQYF
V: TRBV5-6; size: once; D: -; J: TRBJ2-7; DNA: TGTGCCAGCAGCTTGGGCCGGGACAACTACGAGCAGTACTTC; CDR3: CASSLGRDNYEQYF
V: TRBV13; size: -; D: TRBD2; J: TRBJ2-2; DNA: TGTGCCAGCAGCTTAGGGGGCGGGAGGGCCCCCGGGGAGCTGTTTTTT; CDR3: CASSLGGGRAPGELFF
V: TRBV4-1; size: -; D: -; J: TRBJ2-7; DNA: TGCGCCAGCAGCCCCCGGAAGGGATCCTCCTACGAGCAGTACTTC; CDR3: CASSPRKGSSYEQYF
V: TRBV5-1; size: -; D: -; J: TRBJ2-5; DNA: TGCGCCAGCAGGGGCAGTAGGGAGACCCAGTACTTC; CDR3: CASRGSRETQYF
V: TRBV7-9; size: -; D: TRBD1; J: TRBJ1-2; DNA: TGTGCCAGCAGCCCCGAGGCACAGGGGGCGTATGGCTACACCTTC; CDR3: CASSPEAQGAYGYTF
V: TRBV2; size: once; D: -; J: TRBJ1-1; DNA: TGTGCCAGCAGTGTCGGGGGGGGCACTGAAGCTTTCTTT; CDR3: CASSVGGGTEAFF
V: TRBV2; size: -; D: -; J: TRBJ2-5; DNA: TGTGCCAGCAGTTGGGGGTCTGGGGAGACCCAGTACTTC; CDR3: CASSWGSGETQYF
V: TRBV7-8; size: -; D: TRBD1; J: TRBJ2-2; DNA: TGTGCCAGCAGCCTCCGGACAGGGGCTAACACCGGGGAGCTGTTTTTT; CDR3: CASSLRTGANTGELFF
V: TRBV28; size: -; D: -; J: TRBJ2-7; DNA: TGTGCCAGCAGTGACACCGCAACCTACGAGCAGTACTTC; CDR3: CASSDTATYEQYF
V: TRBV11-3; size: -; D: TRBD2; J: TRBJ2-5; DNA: TGTGCCAGCAGCTTAGGGACTAGCGGAGAGACCCAGTACTTC; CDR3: CASSLGTSGETQYF
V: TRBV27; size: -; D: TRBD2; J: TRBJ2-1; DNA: TGTGCCAGCAGTTTCGTTCCCCTTGGGACTAGTGTCGATGAGCAGTTCTTC; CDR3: CASSFVPLGTSVDEQFF
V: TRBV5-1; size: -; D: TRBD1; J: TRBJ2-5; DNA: TGCGCCAGCAGCTTGGTTGGACAGGGTCGTCAGGACCAGTACTTC; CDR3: CASSLVGQGRQDQYF
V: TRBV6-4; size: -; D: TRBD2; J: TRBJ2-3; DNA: TGTGCCAGCAGCTGGGGAGGGAGCACAGATACGCAGTATTTT; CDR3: CASSWGGSTDTQYF